This T cell receptor beta chain was identified during a study of cytomegalovirus exposure and HLA in healthy donors. Study-level results: Later genetic work tied a missense DCLRE1C variant to beta-chain V and J trimming.

Remarks on this clone: Its target is unknown.

The CDR3 is made up of 14 amino acids. With 8 bases clipped from V and 0 bases from J, the junction kept 7 bases outside the gene matches. Germline V CDR1 and CDR2: LNHDA, SQIVND (reference sequence). PCR involved 60 Vbeta and 13 Jbeta primers. Measured with immunoSEQ multiplex PCR; TCRdb has only the in-frame clones, and not every one. The sample has some 190,000 clones; about four fifths are singletons. V and J are TRBV19 and TRBJ2-7; the match to TRBD2 covers 7 bases. The sample taken for sequencing was PBMCs. The receptor comes from a man between 35 and 55 years old in good health and CMV-seropositive. CDR3 nucleotide sequence: TGTGCCAGTGCTCTAGCGGAAAGCTCCTACGAGCAGTACTTC. Its protein product is CASALAESSYEQYF.